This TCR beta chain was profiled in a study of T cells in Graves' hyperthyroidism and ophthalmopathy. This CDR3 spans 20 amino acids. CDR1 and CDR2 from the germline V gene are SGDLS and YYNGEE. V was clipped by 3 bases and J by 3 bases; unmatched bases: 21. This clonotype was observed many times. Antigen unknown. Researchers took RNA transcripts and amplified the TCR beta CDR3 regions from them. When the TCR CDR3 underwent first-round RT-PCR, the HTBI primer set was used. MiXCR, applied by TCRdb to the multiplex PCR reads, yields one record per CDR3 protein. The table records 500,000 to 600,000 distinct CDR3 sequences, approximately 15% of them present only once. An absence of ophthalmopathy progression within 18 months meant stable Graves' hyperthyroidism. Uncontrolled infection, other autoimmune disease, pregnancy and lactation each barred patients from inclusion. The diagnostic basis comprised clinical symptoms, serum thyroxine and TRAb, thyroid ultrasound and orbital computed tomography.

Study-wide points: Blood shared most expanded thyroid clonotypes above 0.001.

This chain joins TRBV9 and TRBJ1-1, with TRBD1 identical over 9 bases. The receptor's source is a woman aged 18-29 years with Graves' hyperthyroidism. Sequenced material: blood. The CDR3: CASSEKFRLDRGWSDTEAFF. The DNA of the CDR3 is TGTGCCAGCAGCGAGAAATTCCGGTTGGACAGGGGATGGAGTGACACTGAAGCTTTCTTT.